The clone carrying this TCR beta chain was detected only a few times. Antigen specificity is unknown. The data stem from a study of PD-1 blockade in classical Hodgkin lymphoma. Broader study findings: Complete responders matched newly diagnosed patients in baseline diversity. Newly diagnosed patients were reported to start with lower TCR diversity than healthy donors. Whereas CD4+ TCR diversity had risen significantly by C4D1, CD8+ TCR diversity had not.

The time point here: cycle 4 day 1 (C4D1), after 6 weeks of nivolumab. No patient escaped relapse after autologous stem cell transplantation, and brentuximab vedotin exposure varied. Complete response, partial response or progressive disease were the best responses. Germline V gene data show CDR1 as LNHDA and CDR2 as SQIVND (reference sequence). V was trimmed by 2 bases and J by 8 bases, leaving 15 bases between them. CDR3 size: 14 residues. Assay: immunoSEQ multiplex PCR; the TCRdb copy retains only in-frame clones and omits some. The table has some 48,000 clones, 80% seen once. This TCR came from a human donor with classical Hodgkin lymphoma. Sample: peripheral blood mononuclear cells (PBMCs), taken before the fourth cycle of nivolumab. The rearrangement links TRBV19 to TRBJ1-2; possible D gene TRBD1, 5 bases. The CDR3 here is CASSIYGRENGYTF. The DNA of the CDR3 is TGTGCCAGTAGTATATATGGCAGGGAAAACGGCTACACCTTC.